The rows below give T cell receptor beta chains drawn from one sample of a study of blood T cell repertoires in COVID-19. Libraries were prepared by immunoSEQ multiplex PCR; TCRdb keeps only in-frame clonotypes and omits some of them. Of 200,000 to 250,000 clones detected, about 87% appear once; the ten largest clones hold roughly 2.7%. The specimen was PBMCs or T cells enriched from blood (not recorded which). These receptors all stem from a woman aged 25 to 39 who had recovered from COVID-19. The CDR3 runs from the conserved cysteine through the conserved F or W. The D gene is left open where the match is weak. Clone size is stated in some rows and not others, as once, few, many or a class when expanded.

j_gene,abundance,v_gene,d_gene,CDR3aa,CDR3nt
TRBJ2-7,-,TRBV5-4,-,CASSLAGDPYEQYF,TGTGCCAGCAGCTTGGCCGGGGATCCCTACGAGCAGTACTTC
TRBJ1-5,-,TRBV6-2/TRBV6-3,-,CASSYVGVHQPQHF,TGTGCCAGCAGTTACGTCGGGGTTCATCAGCCCCAGCATTTT
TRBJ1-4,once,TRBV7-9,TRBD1,CASRPGTVNEKLFF,TGTGCCAGCCGACCCGGGACAGTGAATGAAAAACTGTTTTTT
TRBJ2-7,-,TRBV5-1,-,CASSSTGYEQYF,TGCGCCAGCAGCTCGACAGGCTACGAGCAGTACTTC
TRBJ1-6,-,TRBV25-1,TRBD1,CASSDTGTGGYNSPLHF,TGTGCCAGCAGTGATACCGGGACAGGAGGGTACAATTCACCCCTCCACTTT
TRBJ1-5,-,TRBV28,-,CASSTYSQPQHF,TGTGCCAGCAGTACCTACAGTCAGCCCCAGCATTTT
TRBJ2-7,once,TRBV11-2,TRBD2,CASSLWEGVAYEQYF,TGTGCCAGCAGCTTATGGGAGGGTGTGGCCTACGAGCAGTACTTC
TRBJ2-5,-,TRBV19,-,CASRGAYQETQYF,TGTGCCAGTAGAGGAGCGTACCAAGAGACCCAGTACTTC
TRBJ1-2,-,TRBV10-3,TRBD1,CAISGGQGEMYTF,TGTGCCATCAGTGGGGGACAGGGAGAAATGTACACCTTC
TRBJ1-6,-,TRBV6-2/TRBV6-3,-,CASSYLEGSYNSPLHF,TGTGCCAGCAGTTACTTGGAAGGGAGTTATAATTCACCCCTCCACTTT
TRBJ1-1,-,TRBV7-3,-,CASSSNRQAEAFF,TGTGCCAGCAGCTCTAACCGACAGGCAGAAGCTTTCTTT
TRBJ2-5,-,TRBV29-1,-,CSVEEFRDRETQYF,TGCAGCGTTGAAGAATTCAGGGATCGGGAGACCCAGTACTTC
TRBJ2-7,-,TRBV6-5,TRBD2,CASIPQAGGFEQYF,TGTGCCAGCATACCCCAAGCGGGGGGGTTCGAGCAGTACTTC
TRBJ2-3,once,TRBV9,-,CASGSGGTDTQYF,TGTGCCAGCGGTAGCGGCGGCACAGATACGCAGTATTTT
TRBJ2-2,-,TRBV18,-,CASSPNPLGRWDTGELFF,TGTGCCAGCTCACCCAACCCTCTGGGGCGTTGGGACACCGGGGAGCTGTTTTTT
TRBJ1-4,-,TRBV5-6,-,CASSKNSGEEKLFF,TGTGCCAGCAGTAAGAACTCAGGGGAGGAAAAACTGTTTTTT
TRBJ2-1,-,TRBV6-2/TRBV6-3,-,CASSYLHLRDSYNEQFF,TGTGCCAGCAGTTACCTGCACCTCCGGGACTCCTACAATGAGCAGTTCTTC
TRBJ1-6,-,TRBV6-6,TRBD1,CASSYGGQGGNSPLHF,TGTGCCAGCAGTTACGGGGGACAGGGTGGGAATTCACCCCTCCACTTT
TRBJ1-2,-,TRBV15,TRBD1,CATSRAGTVIGYTF,TGTGCCACCAGCAGAGCCGGGACAGTCATTGGCTACACCTTC
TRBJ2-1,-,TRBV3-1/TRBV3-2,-,CASSQETEATGRNEQFF,TGTGCCAGCAGCCAAGAAACAGAAGCGACAGGGAGGAATGAGCAGTTCTTC
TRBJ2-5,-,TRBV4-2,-,CASSQDRFLRGADQYF,TGTGCCAGCAGCCAAGATAGGTTCCTCAGGGGGGCGGACCAGTACTTC
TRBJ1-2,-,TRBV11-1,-,CASSLDSGYGYTF,TGTGCCAGCAGCCTAGACTCAGGCTATGGCTACACCTTC
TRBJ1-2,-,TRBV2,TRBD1,CASSEGDRGVYGYTF,TGTGCCAGCAGTGAAGGGGACAGGGGAGTCTATGGCTACACCTTC
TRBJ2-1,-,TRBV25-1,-,CASSESQSKYYNEQFF,TGTGCCAGCAGTGAATCACAGTCGAAATATTACAATGAGCAGTTCTTC
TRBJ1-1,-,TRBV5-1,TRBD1,CASSFGQGSSYTEAFF,TGCGCCAGCAGCTTCGGACAGGGGTCTTCGTACACTGAAGCTTTCTTT
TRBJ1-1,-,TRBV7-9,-,CASSAIASGTQNTEAFF,TGTGCCAGCTCAGCAATAGCTTCCGGGACACAGAACACTGAAGCTTTCTTT
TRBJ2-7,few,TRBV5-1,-,CASSLQGHEQYF,TGCGCCAGCAGTCTACAGGGCCACGAGCAGTACTTC
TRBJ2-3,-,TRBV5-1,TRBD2,CASSLVGTAGTDTQYF,TGCGCCAGCAGCTTGGTGGGAACAGCGGGGACAGATACGCAGTATTTT
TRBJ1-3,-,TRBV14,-,CASSPNRGNTIYF,TGTGCCAGCAGCCCCAACAGGGGAAACACCATATATTTT
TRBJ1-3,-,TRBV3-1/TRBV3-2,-,CASSQDIGSGNTIYF,TGTGCCAGCAGCCAAGATATCGGCTCTGGAAACACCATATATTTT
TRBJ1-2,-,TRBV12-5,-,CASAPDRFYGYTF,TGTGCTAGTGCCCCAGACAGATTCTATGGCTACACCTTC
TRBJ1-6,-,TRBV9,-,CASSPGADSPGNSPLHF,TGTGCCAGCAGCCCCGGAGCGGACAGTCCTGGGAATTCACCCCTCCACTTT
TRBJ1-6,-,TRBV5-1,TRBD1,CASSLVRQGESPLHF,TGCGCCAGCAGCTTGGTGAGACAGGGGGAGTCACCCCTCCACTTT
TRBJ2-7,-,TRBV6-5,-,CASSYAGQSYEQYF,TGTGCCAGCAGTTACGCGGGACAGTCCTACGAGCAGTACTTC
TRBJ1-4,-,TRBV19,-,CASRDSLEKLFF,TGTGCCAGTAGGGACAGTCTCGAAAAACTGTTTTTT
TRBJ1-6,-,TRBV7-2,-,CASSQNSPLHF,TGTGCCAGCAGCCAGAATTCACCCCTCCACTTT